This T cell receptor (beta chain) stems from a study of T-cell reconstitution after alpha-beta-depleted transplantation in children (dated by TCRdb to the mid-2010s). At the level of the whole study: Using TCR repertoire profiling, the study quantitatively followed how T-cell immune reconstitution unfolded in children after TCRalphabeta/CD19-depleted allogeneic hematopoietic cell transplantation. The investigation overall reported the following: The high TCRbeta diversity at day 60 in some patients was ascribed to recipient T cells and intrathymic progenitors that had survived conditioning. Apparently early alphabetaT-cell count recovery about two months after transplant reportedly relied on only several hundred rapidly expanded clones derived from non-depleted graft cells. The frequencies of hyperexpanded clones fell over the following months, and after one year, T-cell counts and TCRbeta diversity were mostly attributed to newly produced T cells.

This clonotype was seen at least ten times. Its antigen is unknown. No qualities accompany the bases; no much larger clone lies one base away. The library relied on PCR. The listed sequencing device is Illumina HiSeq 2500. TCR libraries were prepared with molecular barcoding, using unique molecular identifiers to normalize TCRbeta repertoire quantification. The public sequencing data were trimmed at Q25 with fastp and processed into clonotypes with MiXCR by TCRdb, which kept only in-frame beta chains. Under each unique CDR3 protein, matching rows form one entry showing the most common genes and DNA. A total of hundreds of thousands of distinct CDR3 sequences appear in this sample, 8% to 11% of them only once. About 2% of the sample is held by the ten biggest clonotypes. This specimen's treatment or condition label, interpreted: allogeneic hematopoietic cell transplantation with graft depleted of TCRalphabeta T cells and CD19 B cells. The transplant recipients were children given TCRalphabeta/CD19-depleted allogeneic hematopoietic cell grafts.

The germline V end is reduced by 3 bases and the J end by 6 bases; junction bases left unmatched: 3. The germline V gene yields SGDLS for CDR1 and YYNGEE for CDR2. Measured from the cysteine to the phenylalanine, the CDR3 is 14 residues long. Left in the record is the CDR3 DNA by itself, 42 bases read in frame from the first base. The receptor chain draws on TRBV9 and TRBJ2-2, with 9 bases in between that match TRBD1. The source was PBMCs, collected before TCRalphabeta/CD19-depleted stem cell transplant. The TCR originated in a child aged 2-15 years with inherited bone marrow failure, due to receive a stem cell transplant. CDR3 protein: CASSAQGAAGELFF. The DNA sequence is given as TGTGCCAGCAGCGCACAGGGGGCGGCCGGGGAGCTGTTTTTT.